What follows are 7 T cell receptor beta chains derived from one specimen sequenced in a study of shared clonotypes between healthy human individuals. Here immunoSEQ multiplex PCR was the method, and the copy in TCRdb shows in-frame clones only, minus some. The sample has about 520,000 clones, around 85% seen once. The specimen was PBMCs. Receptors originate from a woman between 40 and 55 years old in good health. Some clones in this sample may be carry-over from other donors' samples.

The chain carries TRBV9 and TRBJ2-1, with D possibly TRBD2 on 7 matching bases. V was cut by 0 bases and J by 4 bases, with 14 bases left in between. The CDR3 runs 16 residues. Germline values: CDR1 SGDLS, CDR2 YYNGEE. The CDR3, as DNA: TGTGCCAGCAGCGTAGCTCGGGGGGCCGATTACAATGAGCAGTTCTTC. Residues: CASSVARGADYNEQFF.

This clone appeared a single time. It is likely a read error: a sequence one base away is far more abundant. The V and J genes are TRBV6-1 and TRBJ2-5; 8 bases agree with TRBD2. The germline V gene has CDR1 MNHNS and CDR2 SASEGT. This CDR3 comprises 18 residues. V shed 3 bases, J shed 1 base, and the junction held 13 bases outside the gene matches. The CDR3 reads CASSDGLEREYSQETQYF. The CDR3 region has the DNA TGTGCCAGCAGTGACGGGTTGGAGCGGGAGTACAGCCAAGAGACCCAGTACTTC.

This clone has only one observation. V and J are TRBV5-1 and TRBJ2-2; no reliable D call. Germline CDR1 is SGHRS and CDR2 is YFSETQ. This CDR3 is 16 amino acids long. With 0 bases removed from V and 0 bases from J, the gap between germline ends came to 9 bases. As DNA, the CDR3 is TGCGCCAGCAGCTTGGAGTCGGTCGCGAACACCGGGGAGCTGTTTTTT. Translated, it gives CASSLESVANTGELFF.

V is TRBV27 and J is TRBJ1-4; D is possibly TRBD1 (6 bases). Per the germline V gene, CDR1 is MNHEY and CDR2 is SMNVEV (reference sequence). The CDR3 is made up of 13 amino acids. V was trimmed by 5 bases and J by 7 bases, leaving 11 bases between them. CDR3 bases: TGTGCCAGCAGTCGGGGGCCGGGTGAAAAACTGTTTTTT. Its protein is CASSRGPGEKLFF.

The rearrangement joins TRBV15 to TRBJ1-4, with 7 bases fitting TRBD1. CDR3 size: 15 residues. The V gene's germline CDR1 is LNHNV and CDR2 YYDKDF (reference sequence). V dropped 1 base and J dropped 7; count of bases not matched to a gene: 6. The CDR3 DNA follows: TGTGCCACCAGCAGAGTAGGGGGCCAGACTGAAAAACTGTTTTTT. Its translation is CATSRVGGQTEKLFF.

This clone was counted only a few times. The rearrangement links TRBV4-3 to TRBJ2-7, with TRBD2 identical over 12 bases. The CDR3 has 18 residues. The germline gives CDR1 LGHNA, CDR2 YSLEER. V dropped 0 bases and J dropped 3; count of bases not matched to a gene: 9. Here the CDR3 reads CASSQDRLAGGVSYEQYF. The CDR3 DNA reads TGCGCCAGCAGCCAAGACAGGCTAGCGGGAGGGGTCAGCTACGAGCAGTACTTC.

This clone was seen at least ten times. This rearrangement joins TRBV7-7 to TRBJ2-2; 11 bases are shared with TRBD1. CDR3 size: 16 residues. Trimming cost V 5 bases and J 3 bases; bases outside gene matches: 5. Germline V lookup: CDR1 SSHAT, CDR2 FNYEAQ (reference sequence). CDR3 residues: CASSSRDRGDTGELFF. The CDR3 DNA sequence: TGTGCCAGCAGCAGCCGGGACAGGGGGGACACCGGGGAGCTGTTTTTT.